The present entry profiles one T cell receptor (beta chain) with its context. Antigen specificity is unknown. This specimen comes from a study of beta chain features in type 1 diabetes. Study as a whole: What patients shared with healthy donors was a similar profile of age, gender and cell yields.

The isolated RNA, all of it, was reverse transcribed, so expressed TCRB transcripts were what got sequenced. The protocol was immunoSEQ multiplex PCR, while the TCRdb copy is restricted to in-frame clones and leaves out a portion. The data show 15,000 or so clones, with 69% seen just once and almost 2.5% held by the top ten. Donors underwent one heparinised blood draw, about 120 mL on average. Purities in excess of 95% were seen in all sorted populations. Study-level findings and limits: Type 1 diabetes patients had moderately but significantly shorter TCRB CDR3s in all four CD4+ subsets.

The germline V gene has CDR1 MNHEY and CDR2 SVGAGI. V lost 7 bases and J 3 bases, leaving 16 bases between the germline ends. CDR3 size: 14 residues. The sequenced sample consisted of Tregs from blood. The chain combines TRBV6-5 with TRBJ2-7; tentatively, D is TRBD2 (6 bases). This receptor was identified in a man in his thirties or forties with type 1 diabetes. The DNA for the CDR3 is TGTGCCAGCACTTCGGGTATGGAGGGCTACGAGCAGTACTTC. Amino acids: CASTSGMEGYEQYF.